The 17 T cell receptor beta chains reported below all come from one sample, sequenced in a study of T cell responses to AZD1222 COVID-19 vaccine. Sequencing used immunoSEQ multiplex PCR; TCRdb keeps in-frame clones, though not all of them. The table shows 13,000 to 15,000 clones, with less than 85% occurring only once. Material: peripheral blood, obtained 28 days after the second AZD1222 dose. The receptors shown here come from an adult who received the AZD1222 COVID-19 vaccine.

The chain uses TRBV30 and TRBJ1-2, with a possible D match to TRBD1 (5 bases). Trimming took off 7 bases at V and 0 bases at J, with 18 bases between the two ends. The CDR3 spans 15 residues. Germline V gives CDR1 GTSNPN, CDR2 SVGIG (reference sequence). In DNA, the CDR3 is TGTGCCTCGACAGAGGCAGGAAAAGCTAACTATGGCTACACCTTC. Its protein is CASTEAGKANYGYTF.

The DNA of the CDR3 is TGCGCCAGCAGCCAGGGGACGGACTCGAACACAGATACGCAGTATTTT. This sequence encodes CASSQGTDSNTDTQYF. The V gene is TRBV4-3, the J gene TRBJ2-3, with D perhaps given as TRBD1 or TRBD2 (5 bases each). Germline loops: CDR1 LGHNA, CDR2 YSLEER. The CDR3 length is 16 residues. V was cut by 3 bases and J by 2 bases, with 15 bases left in between.

The V and J genes are TRBV5-6 and TRBJ2-1; maybe TRBD1 (6 bases). Trimming shortened V by 4 bases and J by 6 bases, and 11 bases separated the two germline ends. CDR3 length equals 13 residues. Germline V lookup: CDR1 SGHDT, CDR2 YYEEEE. CDR3 residues: CASSLDSGNEQFF. CDR3 bases: TGTGCCAGCAGCCTGGACAGCGGCAATGAGCAGTTCTTC.

This clone was seen only once. V gene TRBV27 combines with J gene TRBJ1-4, with 10 bases fitting TRBD1. The CDR3 spans 13 residues. The junction had 2 bases not matched to a gene; V was cut back by 7 bases and J by 6 bases. Germline CDR1 MNHEY, CDR2 SMNVEV (reference sequence). Here the CDR3 reads CASKGTGDEKLFF. Here the CDR3 DNA reads TGTGCCAGCAAAGGGACAGGGGATGAAAAACTGTTTTTT.

A few counts support this clone. This rearrangement joins TRBV19 to TRBJ2-2; tentative D call: TRBD1 (5 bases). V lost 7 bases and J lost 5, with 26 bases in between. CDR1 is LNHDA and CDR2 is SQIVND in the germline V gene (reference sequence). The CDR3 is 18 residues long. CDR3 in amino acids: CASTSWISGRAVTGELFF. CDR3 DNA: TGTGCCAGTACCTCTTGGATTTCGGGCAGGGCTGTAACCGGGGAGCTGTTTTTT.

The V gene is TRBV7-3, the J gene TRBJ2-7, with 9 bases that match TRBD1. With V trimmed by 4 bases and J by 0 bases, 7 bases remained unmatched. CDR1 and CDR2 from the germline V gene are SGHTA and FQGTGA. CDR3 size: 16 residues. The CDR3 coding sequence is TGTGCCAGCAGCTACAGGACAGGGGTCCTCTCCTACGAGCAGTACTTC. Protein product: CASSYRTGVLSYEQYF.

The CDR3 region is CASSPPRAGLMNTEAFF. The DNA for the CDR3 is TGTGCCAGCTCACCACCGAGGGCAGGGCTCATGAACACTGAAGCTTTCTTT. The chain carries TRBV18 and TRBJ1-1; D possibly corresponds to TRBD1 (5 bases). CDR1 and CDR2 from the germline V gene are KGHSH and LQKENI. This CDR3 region has 17 residues. Trimming pared 0 bases from V and 0 bases from J, leaving 14 bases between.

V is TRBV20-1 and J is TRBJ2-7; unclear D gene. V lost 3 bases and J lost 1, with 7 bases in between. The CDR3 sequence is 12 residues long. Germline V lookup: CDR1 DFQATT, CDR2 SNEGSKA (reference sequence). The CDR3 here is CSASRQSYEQYF. In DNA, the CDR3 is TGCAGTGCTAGTAGGCAGTCCTACGAGCAGTACTTC.

This clone has more than one count but fewer than ten. This chain uses TRBV4-2 with TRBJ2-7; no clear D gene. This CDR3 comprises 15 residues. Germline V gene sequence: CDR1 LGHNA, CDR2 YNFKEQ. V gave up 0 bases and J gave up 0 bases, with 9 bases separating them. The CDR3 nucleotides are TGTGCCAGCAGCCAAGATCCTAGTAGCTCCTACGAGCAGTACTTC. This gives the protein CASSQDPSSSYEQYF.

The chain recombines TRBV30 with TRBJ1-5, with D tentatively TRBD1 (5 bases). Germline assignment: CDR1 GTSNPN and CDR2 SVGIG (reference sequence). Trimming pared 3 bases from V and 7 bases from J, leaving 16 bases between. This CDR3 contains 14 residues. This chain's CDR3 is CAWSRGLQGQPQHF. The CDR3 region has the DNA TGTGCCTGGAGCCGGGGCCTCCAGGGACAGCCCCAGCATTTT.

This chain links TRBV6-5 with TRBJ2-7; 7 bases agree with TRBD1. Germline V gene data show CDR1 as MNHEY and CDR2 as SVGAGI. This CDR3 is 15 amino acids long. The trim removed 5 bases at V and 4 bases at J, leaving 11 bases unmatched. The CDR3 sequence is CASSILSEGAYEQYF. The CDR3 region has the DNA TGTGCCAGCAGTATTCTTAGCGAGGGGGCTTACGAGCAGTACTTC.

V and J are TRBV7-9 and TRBJ1-3, with D unresolved. Trimming took off 5 bases at V and 0 bases at J, with 11 bases between the two ends. The length of the CDR3 is 15 residues. Germline V CDR1 and CDR2: SEHNR, FQNEAQ (reference sequence). CDR3 amino acids: CASSPNSISGNTIYF. The DNA for the CDR3 is TGTGCCAGCAGCCCCAACTCGATCTCTGGAAACACCATATATTTT.

The chain links TRBV19 to TRBJ1-1; 9 positions agree with TRBD1. In germline, CDR1 is LNHDA, CDR2 SQIVND (reference sequence). CDR3 size: 13 residues. Losses at the gene ends were 6 bases for V and 10 bases for J; bases not matched to a gene: 9. CDR3 sequence (DNA): TGTGCCAGTAGCCCGGGACAGGGACTAATAGCTTTCTTT. This gives the protein CASSPGQGLIAFF.

CDR3 in DNA: TGTGCCATCAGGCCAGACGGTTTGTACGAGCAGTACTTC. Protein: CAIRPDGLYEQYF. The V gene is TRBV10-3, the J gene TRBJ2-7, with D hard to call. V dropped 6 bases and J dropped 4 bases, with 13 bases sitting between them. Germline lookup yields CDR1 ENHRY and CDR2 SYGVKD. CDR3 length: 13 amino acids.

The table lists this clone with a few counts. The CDR3 DNA reads TGCAGCGCCGACGGGGACAGGGGGCTAGGGATGAACACTGAAGCTTTCTTT. Translation gives CSADGDRGLGMNTEAFF. The chain recombines TRBV29-1 with TRBJ1-1, with 12 bases that match TRBD1. With 7 bases clipped from V and 0 bases from J, the junction kept 12 bases outside the gene matches. Germline CDR1 and CDR2: SQVTM and ANQGSEA. This CDR3 is 17 amino acids long.

The chain has TRBV30 and TRBJ1-5; maybe TRBD1 (5 bases). The V and J ends lost 0 bases and 4 bases respectively, with 13 bases between them. The CDR3 is made up of 15 amino acids. Per the germline V gene, CDR1 is GTSNPN and CDR2 is SVGIG (reference sequence). The CDR3 sequence: CAWSVPGAPNQPQHF. CDR3 DNA: TGTGCCTGGAGTGTACCTGGGGCGCCGAATCAGCCCCAGCATTTT.

DNA for the CDR3: TGCGCCAGCGCCCAGGGGACAGCCGCCTACGAGCAGTACTTC. Translation gives CASAQGTAAYEQYF. J is TRBJ2-7 and V is TRBV5-1; 7 bases are a match to TRBD1. Germline V CDR1 and CDR2: SGHRS, YFSETQ. CDR3 size: 14 residues. The ends lost 7 bases at V and 2 bases at J; junction bases unmatched: 9.